The source of this T cell receptor (beta chain) is a study of T cell responses to AZD1222 COVID-19 vaccine. Study-level findings and limits: Donors were mostly white British, more females; clonal diversity possibly underestimated. CD4 TCRs associated with vaccination spanned spike, dominating at 160-218 and 743-854. Reportedly, close to half of spike-specific TCRs are directed against unmutated variant regions. Just a handful of people given AZD1222 tested seropositive at baseline.

With 0 bases removed from V and 1 base from J, the gap between germline ends came to 12 bases. CDR3 length equals 16 residues. Germline V gene data show CDR1 as KGHSH and CDR2 as LQKENI. A word on this clone: The antigen is undetermined.

The data were produced by immunoSEQ multiplex PCR, yet TCRdb's version contains in-frame clones alone and is incomplete. The data show more than 120,000 clones, 85% to 90% seen once. The clonotype comes from an adult who received the AZD1222 COVID-19 vaccine. Here the sequenced sample was peripheral blood, taken 28 days after the second AZD1222 dose. The chain combines TRBV18 with TRBJ1-1; D unclear. The CDR3: CASSPPSRGENTEAFF. The CDR3, as DNA: TGTGCCAGCTCACCACCAAGCCGGGGTGAGAACACTGAAGCTTTCTTT.